Shown below are 14 T cell receptor beta chains from a single sample sequenced in a study of CD8+CD57+ T cells in acquired aplastic anemia listed by TCRdb under 2018. Expansion of CD8+CD57+ cells had been shown by flow cytometry in the patients chosen for sequencing. Instrument on record: Illumina HiSeq 2000. TCR beta VDJ combination and CDR3 sequence profiling used genomic DNA as the template. TCRdb reanalyzed the raw reads on its own, using fastp at Q25 for trimming and MiXCR for clone calling, and kept in-frame beta chains. For every CDR3 protein sequence, its rows merge into one entry that carries the most common genes and DNA. Counted in this sample were hundreds of thousands of distinct CDR3 sequences; roughly 82% of them appeared once. The ten largest clones represent around 40% of the sample. The source material was sorted CD4+, CD8+, or CD8+CD57+ T cells (not recorded which) from PBMCs. The source is a human donor with aplastic anemia.

Note on this clonotype: A read error may be the cause here, since a much bigger clone is one base away. The chain carries TRBV7-9 and TRBJ2-7; TRBD2 aligns across 9 bases. The CDR3 totals 18 residues. Germline values: CDR1 SEHNR, CDR2 FQNEAQ (reference sequence). The junction had 16 bases not matched to a gene; V was cut back by 3 bases and J by 4 bases. The CDR3 DNA reads as TGTGCCAGCAGCTTTCAAAGAGGCGGGGGGGCCGATGAGTACGAGCAGTACGTC. Translating gives CASSFQRGGGADEYEQYV.

This clonotype was seen just once. The chain links TRBV20-1 to TRBJ2-5, with D perhaps TRBD1 or TRBD2 (5 bases each). V gave up 6 bases and J gave up 3 bases, with 29 bases separating them. This CDR3 region has 18 residues. The germline gives CDR1 DFQATT, CDR2 SNEGSKA (reference sequence). CDR3 in DNA: TGCAGTGCCAGTAGTTGGGGACGCAAGAACACTGAAAAAGAGACCCAGTACTTC. It specifies CSASSWGRKNTEKETQYF.

This clonotype was recorded a few times. Given the absence of the conserved phenylalanine or tryptophan at the CDR3 end, a read error is likely. It is unclear where the CDR3 begins or ends on the DNA, so no DNA is shown, and the CDR3 is as TCRdb lists it. V usage is TRBV3-1 and J usage is TRBJ2-3. Germline V gives CDR1 LGHDT, CDR2 YNNKEL (reference sequence). Counting both end residues, the CDR3 totals 8 amino acids. The chain's CDR3 is CASSQGTE.

A remark on this clonotype: A junction boundary mismatches the germline segment, possibly from a read error. V usage is TRBV15 and J usage is TRBJ2-2; D call uncertain. The germline CDR1 and CDR2 sequences are LNHNV and YYDKDF (reference sequence). This CDR3 region has 12 residues. CDR3 DNA sequence: TGTGCCAGCAGCAGAGTACCCGGGCAGCTGTTTTTT. This translates into CASSRVPGQLFF.

The CDR3 coding sequence is TGTGCCAGCAGCTTGACAGGGGAGCACTATGGCTACACCTTC. It is translated as CASSLTGEHYGYTF. The chain joins TRBV7-2 to TRBJ1-2; 8 nucleotides agree with TRBD1. Germline-derived CDR1 and CDR2 are SGHTA and FQGNSA. The length of the CDR3 is 14 residues. The V and J ends lost 3 bases and 3 bases, in that order; junction bases with no gene match: 3.

This clonotype was picked up one time. At one of its ends the junction is not consistent with the germline gene, which may arise from a read error. This chain joins TRBV2 and TRBJ2-7, with D unresolved. This CDR3 is built from 14 residues. The germline gives CDR1 SNHLY, CDR2 FYNNEI. The CDR3 sequence: CASRDGHTDTEYFF. CDR3 nucleotides: TGTGCCAGCAGGGACGGGCACACTGATACCGAGTATTTTTTC.

The chain joins TRBV7-3 to TRBJ2-1; D is ambiguous. With 5 bases removed from V and 8 bases from J, the gap between germline ends came to 10 bases. The CDR3 runs 12 residues. Germline V gene lookup returns CDR1 SGHTA and CDR2 FQGTGA. CDR3 nucleotide sequence: TGTGCCAGCAGCACGACATACGATGAGCAGTTCTTC. The encoded protein is CASSTTYDEQFF.

This clonotype has just one count. An end of the junction differs from the germline gene, which may be a read error. This chain joins TRBV7-8 and TRBJ2-3; D ambiguous. Germline CDR1 SGHVS, CDR2 FQNEAQ. This CDR3 comprises 14 residues. The CDR3: CASSLAVGRNNQYF. CDR3 sequence (DNA): TGTGCCAGCAGCTTGGCGGTGGGTCGGAACAATCAGTACTTT.

Concerning this clonotype itself: A junction boundary mismatches the germline segment, possibly from a read error. The V gene is TRBV7-8, the J gene TRBJ1-1, with a weak D call TRBD1 (5 bases). This CDR3 contains 13 residues. Germline-derived CDR1 and CDR2 are SGHVS and FQNEAQ. The CDR3 is CASSLAGHTDTHF. CDR3 DNA sequence: TGTGCCAGCAGCCTAGCGGGGCACACTGATACTCACTTT.

As to this clonotype: Because it lacks the conserved phenylalanine or tryptophan at the end, this CDR3 is likely a read error. The J gene is TRBJ1-2, the V gene TRBV7-3, with TRBD1 matching 10 bases. Per the germline V gene, CDR1 is SGHTA and CDR2 is FQGTGA. This CDR3 contains 16 residues. The CDR3 is CASTSRDRGLDYGYTL. CDR3 nucleotide sequence: TGTGCCAGCACATCACGGGACAGGGGCTTGGACTATGGATACACCCTC.

This clonotype has a handful of counts. The chain employs TRBV2 and TRBJ2-5, with a possible D match to TRBD2 (5 bases). The CDR3 runs to 13 residues. Germline loops: CDR1 SNHLY, CDR2 FYNNEI. V lost 5 bases and J 5 bases, leaving 12 bases between the germline ends. Here the CDR3 reads CASSWLERETQYF. As DNA, the CDR3 is TGTGCCAGCAGTTGGCTAGAGCGGGAGACCCAGTACTTC.

The chain recombines TRBV2 with TRBJ2-3, with a weak D call TRBD2 (6 bases). V was cut by 11 bases and J by 4 bases, with 16 bases left in between. This CDR3 is 13 amino acids long. Germline V lookup: CDR1 SNHLY, CDR2 FYNNEI. The CDR3 coding sequence is TGTGCCGGCGGGGACGTAGGCTCAGATACGCAGTATTTT. Encoded protein: CAGGDVGSDTQYF.

V gene TRBV4-3 combines with J gene TRBJ2-2; a possible D gene is TRBD1 (6 bases). Germline lookup yields CDR1 LGHNA and CDR2 YSLEER. This CDR3 spans 16 amino acids. The V end lost 0 bases, the J end lost 1 base, and 9 bases lay between the germline ends. CDR3 in amino acids: CASSQDWGLNTGELFF. CDR3 DNA sequence: TGCGCCAGCAGCCAAGATTGGGGGCTGAACACCGGGGAGCTGTTTTTT.

Comment on this clonotype: In this CDR3 the conserved last residue, phenylalanine or tryptophan, is missing, so a read error is likely. The CDR3 spells CASSLDADYGYTC. In nucleotides, the CDR3 is TGTGCCAGCAGCTTGGACGCCGACTATGGCTACACCTGC. The chain uses TRBV7-9 and TRBJ1-2; D gene uncertain. Per the germline V gene, CDR1 is SEHNR and CDR2 is FQNEAQ (reference sequence). This CDR3 contains 13 residues. Trimming removed 3 bases from V and 3 bases from J, with 8 bases in between.